The sample holds many counts of the clone carrying this T cell receptor beta chain. Its antigen remains unknown. The data belong to a study of metastatic and nonmetastatic thyroid tumors. Study-wide results and caveats: Malignant thyroid tumors reportedly had TCR beta diversity that was significantly higher than in benign nodules, in blood and tumor.

Via MiXCR, TCRdb re-called the PCR reads. Of roughly 16,000 clones listed, about 29% are singletons. Among the patients, none had received any treatment before thyroid surgery. The sequence was collected from a male donor with papillary thyroid cancer or a benign thyroid nodule (not recorded which). Some clones in this sample may be carry-over from other donors' samples. The sequenced sample was tumor tissue.

The DNA of the CDR3 is TGTGCCAGCAGCTTAGGAGGTGGGGGCAGGCCGAACTATGGCTACACCTTC. It encodes CASSLGGGGRPNYGYTF. The chain has TRBV11-1 and TRBJ1-2, with D possibly being TRBD1 (6 bases). The CDR3 is 17 amino acids. CDR1 and CDR2 (germline): SGHAT, FQDESV (reference sequence). V was cut by 1 base and J by 2 bases, with 17 bases left in between.